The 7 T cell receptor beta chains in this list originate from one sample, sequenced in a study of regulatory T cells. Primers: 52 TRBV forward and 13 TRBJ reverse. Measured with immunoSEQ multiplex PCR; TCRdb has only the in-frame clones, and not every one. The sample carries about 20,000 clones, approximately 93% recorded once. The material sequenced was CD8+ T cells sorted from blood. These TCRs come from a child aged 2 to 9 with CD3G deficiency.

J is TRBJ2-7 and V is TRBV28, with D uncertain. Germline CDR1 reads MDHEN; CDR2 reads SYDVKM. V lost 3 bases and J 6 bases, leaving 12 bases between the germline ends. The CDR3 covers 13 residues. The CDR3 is CASSFAQSPEQYF. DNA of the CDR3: TGTGCCAGCAGTTTCGCGCAGTCTCCCGAGCAGTACTTC. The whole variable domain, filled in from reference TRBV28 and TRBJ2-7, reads DVKVTQSSRYLVKRTGEKVFLECVQDMDHENMFWYRQDPGLGLRLIYFSYDVKMKEKGDIPEGYSVSREKKERFSLILESASTNQTSMYLCASSFAQSPEQYFGPGTRLTVT.

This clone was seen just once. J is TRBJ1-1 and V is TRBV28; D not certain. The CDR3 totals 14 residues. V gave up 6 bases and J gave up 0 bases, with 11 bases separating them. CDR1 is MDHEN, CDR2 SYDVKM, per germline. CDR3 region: CASSPDRLNTEAFF. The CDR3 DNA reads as TGTGCCAGCAGCCCTGATAGATTGAACACTGAAGCTTTCTTT.

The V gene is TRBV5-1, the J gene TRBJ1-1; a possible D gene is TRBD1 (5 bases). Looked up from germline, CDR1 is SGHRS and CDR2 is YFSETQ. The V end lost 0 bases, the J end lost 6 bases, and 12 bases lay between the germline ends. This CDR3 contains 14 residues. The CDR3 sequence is CASSLGQGNPEAFF. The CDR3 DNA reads TGCGCCAGCAGCTTGGGGCAGGGAAACCCTGAAGCTTTCTTT.

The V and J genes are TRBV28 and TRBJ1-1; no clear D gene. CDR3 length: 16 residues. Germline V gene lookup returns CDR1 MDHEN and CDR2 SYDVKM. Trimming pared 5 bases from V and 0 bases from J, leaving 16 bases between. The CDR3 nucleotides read TGTGCCAGCAGTCCCCAGGCGGAATTCATGAACACTGAAGCTTTCTTT. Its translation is CASSPQAEFMNTEAFF.

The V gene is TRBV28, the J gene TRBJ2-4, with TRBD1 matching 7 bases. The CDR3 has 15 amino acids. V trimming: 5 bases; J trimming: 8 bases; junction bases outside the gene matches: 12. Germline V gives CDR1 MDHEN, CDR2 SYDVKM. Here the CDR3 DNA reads TGTGCCAGCAGTACATACAACCAGGGGGTTGACATTCAGTACTTC. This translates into CASSTYNQGVDIQYF. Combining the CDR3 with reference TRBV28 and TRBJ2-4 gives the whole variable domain DVKVTQSSRYLVKRTGEKVFLECVQDMDHENMFWYRQDPGLGLRLIYFSYDVKMKEKGDIPEGYSVSREKKERFSLILESASTNQTSMYLCASSTYNQGVDIQYFGAGTRLSVL.

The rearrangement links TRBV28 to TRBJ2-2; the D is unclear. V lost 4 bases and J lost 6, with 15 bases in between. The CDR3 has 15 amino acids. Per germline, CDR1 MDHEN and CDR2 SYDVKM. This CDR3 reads CASSSSSVHPGELFF. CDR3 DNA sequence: TGTGCCAGCAGTTCCTCCTCGGTCCATCCCGGGGAGCTGTTTTTT. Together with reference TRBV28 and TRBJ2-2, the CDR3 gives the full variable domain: DVKVTQSSRYLVKRTGEKVFLECVQDMDHENMFWYRQDPGLGLRLIYFSYDVKMKEKGDIPEGYSVSREKKERFSLILESASTNQTSMYLCASSSSSVHPGELFFGEGSRLTVL.

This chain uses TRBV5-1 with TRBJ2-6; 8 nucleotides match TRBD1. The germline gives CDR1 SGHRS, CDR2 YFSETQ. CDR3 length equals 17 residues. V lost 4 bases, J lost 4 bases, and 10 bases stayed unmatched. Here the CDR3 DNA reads TGCGCCAGCAGCGCTGGACAGGGATACTTGGGGGCCAACGTCCTGACTTTC. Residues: CASSAGQGYLGANVLTF.